The next 16 T cell receptor beta chains were all read from a single sample in a study of T cell changes during pregnancy in multiple sclerosis. This table comes from immunoSEQ multiplex PCR, and its TCRdb copy is limited to in-frame clones, with some not included. The sample shows roughly 25,000 clones, about 88% of them seen only once. The specimen comprised CD8+ T cells from peripheral blood mononuclear cells, sampled in the second trimester of pregnancy. The receptors derive from a female donor with multiple sclerosis, enrolled in a pregnancy study.

The chain employs TRBV6-6 and TRBJ1-5; D not resolved. The V and J ends lost 4 bases and 0 bases respectively, with 7 bases between them. The CDR3 covers 14 residues. CDR1 is MNHNY, CDR2 SVGAGI, per germline (reference sequence). The DNA for the CDR3 is TGTGCCAGCAGTTCCATAGATAGCAATCAGCCCCAGCATTTT. Translation gives CASSSIDSNQPQHF.

The chain has TRBV11-2 and TRBJ2-3; 7 nucleotides match TRBD2. The CDR3 runs to 15 residues. With V trimmed by 1 base and J by 2 bases, 3 bases remained unmatched. Per germline, CDR1 SGHAT and CDR2 FQNNGV. CDR3 region: CASSLVAGVTDTQYF. CDR3 sequence (DNA): TGTGCCAGCAGCTTAGTGGCGGGGGTCACAGATACGCAGTATTTT. Full variable domain (remainder filled in from reference TRBV11-2 and TRBJ2-3): EAGVAQSPRYKIIEKRQSVAFWCNPISGHATLYWYQQILGQGPKLLIQFQNNGVVDDSQLPKDRFSAERLKGVDSTLKIQPAKLEDSAVYLCASSLVAGVTDTQYFGPGTRLTVL.

The V call is TRBV2, the J call TRBJ2-1, with D perhaps matching TRBD1 (6 bases). The CDR3 is 16 residues long. Germline CDR1 SNHLY, CDR2 FYNNEI. V lost 7 bases, J lost 5 bases, and 21 bases lay in between. This chain's CDR3 is CASNYERDTSDNEQFF. The CDR3 DNA follows: TGTGCCAGCAATTACGAACGGGACACTTCAGACAATGAGCAGTTCTTC.

V usage is TRBV25-1 and J usage is TRBJ2-1, with D possibly TRBD1 on 5 matching bases. V lost 1 base to trimming and J lost 3 bases, with 13 bases between them. This CDR3 has 16 residues. From germline, CDR1 is MGHDK and CDR2 SYGVNS. The CDR3 region is CASSEWALTDYNEQFF. The CDR3 DNA reads TGTGCCAGCAGTGAATGGGCGCTGACAGACTACAATGAGCAGTTCTTC.

This clone was seen only once. This sequence joins TRBV7-9 and TRBJ2-5; TRBD1 aligns across 8 bases. There are 14 residues in the CDR3. CDR1 SEHNR and CDR2 FQNEAQ come from the germline V gene (reference sequence). V dropped 5 bases and J dropped 3; count of bases not matched to a gene: 5. The CDR3 bases are TGTGCCAGCAGCCCATCGACAGGGGAAGAGACCCAGTACTTC. This gives the protein CASSPSTGEETQYF.

CDR3 amino acids: CASRGTSGNNEQFF. The CDR3 DNA reads as TGTGCCAGCAGGGGGACTAGCGGGAACAATGAGCAGTTCTTC. V is TRBV28 and J is TRBJ2-1; 13 nucleotides align to TRBD2. CDR1 and CDR2 from the germline V gene are MDHEN and SYDVKM. V gave up 6 bases and J gave up 5 bases; unmatched junction bases: 1. The CDR3 length is 14 residues.

J is TRBJ2-3 and V is TRBV28; TRBD2 agrees at 15 bases. Trimming took 5 bases from V and 11 from J; bases not matched to a gene: 5. Germline CDR1 reads MDHEN; CDR2 reads SYDVKM. There are 14 residues in the CDR3. CDR3: CASSGPGLAGGQYF. The CDR3 DNA is TGTGCCAGCAGTGGTCCGGGACTAGCGGGGGGGCAGTATTTT.

This chain joins TRBV7-6 and TRBJ1-5, with D hard to call. In germline, CDR1 is SGHVS, CDR2 FNYEAQ. The germline V and J ends were trimmed by 1 base and 6 bases, with 10 bases remaining between them. The CDR3 runs 14 residues. Here the CDR3 reads CASSLGGRTQPQHF. CDR3 nucleotide sequence: TGTGCCAGCAGCTTAGGAGGGAGGACTCAGCCCCAGCATTTT.

The chain combines TRBV7-9 with TRBJ2-7; 12 nucleotides line up with TRBD1. The V gene's germline CDR1 is SEHNR and CDR2 FQNEAQ (reference sequence). V lost 5 bases to trimming and J lost 5 bases; unmatched junction nucleotides: 10. The CDR3 is made up of 16 amino acids. The CDR3 region has the DNA TGTGCCAGCAGCCCCCTAGTGGGACAGGGGGCCAACGAGCAGTACTTC. The encoded protein is CASSPLVGQGANEQYF.

The chain uses TRBV5-1 and TRBJ2-7, with 10 bases that match TRBD2. Germline trimming cut 4 bases from V and 3 bases from J; bases unmatched to any gene: 4. Germline CDR1 SGHRS, CDR2 YFSETQ. The length of the CDR3 is 14 residues. The CDR3, as DNA: TGCGCCAGCAGCGGAACTAGCGGGGACTACGAGCAGTACTTC. This encodes CASSGTSGDYEQYF.

This sequence joins TRBV7-9 and TRBJ2-7; the match to TRBD1 covers 10 bases. Germline V lookup: CDR1 SEHNR, CDR2 FQNEAQ (reference sequence). With 2 bases clipped from V and 9 bases from J, the junction kept 13 bases outside the gene matches. The CDR3 length is 16 residues. CDR3 in amino acids: CASSLPLGTGAGWQYF. CDR3 sequence (DNA): TGTGCCAGCAGCTTACCACTAGGGACAGGGGCCGGCTGGCAGTACTTC.

In its sample, this clone ranks as medium-sized (0.01 to 0.1%). The chain joins TRBV25-1 to TRBJ1-1; 9 positions agree with TRBD1. The V gene end was trimmed by 3 bases and the J gene end by 3 bases; junction bases not matched to a gene: 2. The CDR3 is 14 amino acids. Germline V gives CDR1 MGHDK, CDR2 SYGVNS. CDR3 sequence reads: CASSEGQGHTEAFF. CDR3 sequence (DNA): TGTGCCAGCAGTGAGGGACAGGGCCACACTGAAGCTTTCTTT.

The V and J genes are TRBV7-8 and TRBJ1-2; 10 bases line up with TRBD1. Germline loops: CDR1 SGHVS, CDR2 FQNEAQ. V dropped 1 base and J dropped 6; count of bases not matched to a gene: 2. CDR3 length equals 14 residues. The CDR3 nucleotides are TGTGCCAGCAGCTTAGGGACAGGGGGTAATGGCTACACCTTC. It encodes CASSLGTGGNGYTF. The full variable domain, with the rest looked up from reference TRBV7-8 and TRBJ1-2, is GAGVSQSPRYKVAKRGQDVALRCDPISGHVSLFWYQQALGQGPEFLTYFQNEAQLDKSGLPSDRFFAERPEGSVSTLKIQRTQQEDSAVYLCASSLGTGGNGYTFGSGTRLTVV.

The CDR3 DNA sequence: TGTGCCAGCAGCTTAGGACAGGGTTACAATCAGCCCCAGCATTTT. Its translation is CASSLGQGYNQPQHF. V gene TRBV7-9 combines with J gene TRBJ1-5, with TRBD1 matching 7 bases. Germline CDR1 and CDR2: SEHNR and FQNEAQ (reference sequence). Unmatched junction bases numbered 3, after V lost 1 base and J lost 3 bases. CDR3 length equals 15 residues.

The chain couples TRBV14 to TRBJ1-3; 10 bases map to TRBD1. Germline CDR1 and CDR2: SGHDN and FVKESK. The CDR3 sequence is 19 residues long. J lost 1 base, V lost 3 bases, and 12 bases had no gene match. CDR3 amino acids: CASSHPGQGILMSGNTIYF. The CDR3, as DNA: TGTGCCAGCAGCCACCCGGGACAGGGGATCTTAATGTCTGGAAACACCATATATTTT.

The genes are TRBV5-1 and TRBJ2-7, with a tentative D call TRBD1 (6 bases). Germline V lookup: CDR1 SGHRS, CDR2 YFSETQ. Trimming left V 0 bases short and J 0 bases short, with 10 bases between. The CDR3 covers 15 residues. DNA of the CDR3: TGCGCCAGCAGCTTGGATCGGGACACCTCCTACGAGCAGTACTTC. Translation: CASSLDRDTSYEQYF.